This T cell receptor beta chain was identified during a study of blood T cell repertoires in COVID-19. Study as a whole: The samples span acute and convalescent COVID-19 from the United States, Italy and Spain. T cells, B-cell-depleted T cells, or PBMCs provided the cDNA or gDNA that served as material.

Profiled with immunoSEQ multiplex PCR; TCRdb holds only in-frame clones, not every one. The table records about 220,000 clones, about 83% of them present only once. Germline CDR1 is SGHAT and CDR2 is FQNNGV. V dropped 5 bases and J dropped 2 bases, with 20 bases sitting between them. CDR3 length: 17 amino acids. This clonotype originated in a woman in her thirties or forties with active or convalescent COVID-19. Sequenced sample: peripheral blood. The chain recombines TRBV11-2 with TRBJ2-3, with no clear D. The CDR3 DNA reads as TGTGCCAGCAGCCATTCTCCTAGACGTTCTCTCACAGATACGCAGTATTTT. Translated, it gives CASSHSPRRSLTDTQYF.